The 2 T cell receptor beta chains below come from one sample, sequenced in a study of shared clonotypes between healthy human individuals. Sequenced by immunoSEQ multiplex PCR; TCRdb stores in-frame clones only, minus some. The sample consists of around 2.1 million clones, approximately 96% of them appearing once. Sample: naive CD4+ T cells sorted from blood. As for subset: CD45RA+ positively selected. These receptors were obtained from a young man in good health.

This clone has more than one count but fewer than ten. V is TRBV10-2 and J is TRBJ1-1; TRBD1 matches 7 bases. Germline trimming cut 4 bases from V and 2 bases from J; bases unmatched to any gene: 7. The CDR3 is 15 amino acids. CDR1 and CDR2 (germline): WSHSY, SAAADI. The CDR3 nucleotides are TGCGCCAGCAGTGTACTAGGACAGGCTAACACTGAAGCTTTCTTT. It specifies CASSVLGQANTEAFF.

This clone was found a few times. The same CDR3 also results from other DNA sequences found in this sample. CDR3 residues: CASSRAGTANTGELFF. The CDR3 DNA is TGCGCCAGCAGCAGAGCCGGGACAGCGAACACCGGGGAGCTGTTTTTT. The V gene is TRBV5-1, the J gene TRBJ2-2; the match to TRBD1 covers 7 bases. The V segment lost 4 bases and the J segment 0 bases; nucleotides outside the gene matches: 6. The germline V gene has CDR1 SGHRS and CDR2 YFSETQ. There are 16 residues in the CDR3.